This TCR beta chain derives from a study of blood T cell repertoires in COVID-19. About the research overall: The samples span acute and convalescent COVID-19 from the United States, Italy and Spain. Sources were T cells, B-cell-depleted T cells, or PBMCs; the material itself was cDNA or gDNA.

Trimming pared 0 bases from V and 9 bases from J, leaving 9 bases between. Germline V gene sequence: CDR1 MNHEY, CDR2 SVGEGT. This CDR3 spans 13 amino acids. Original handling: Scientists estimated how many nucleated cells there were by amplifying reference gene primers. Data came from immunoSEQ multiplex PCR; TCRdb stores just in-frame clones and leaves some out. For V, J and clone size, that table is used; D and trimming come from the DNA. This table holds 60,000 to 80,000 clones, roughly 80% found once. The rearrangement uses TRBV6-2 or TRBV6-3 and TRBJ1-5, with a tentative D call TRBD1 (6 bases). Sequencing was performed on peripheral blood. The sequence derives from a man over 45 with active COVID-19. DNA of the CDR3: TGTGCCAGCAGTTACTCACAGGGACGGCCCCAGCATTTT. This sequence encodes CASSYSQGRPQHF.